One and the same sample provided the 23 T cell receptor beta chains below, sequenced in a study of T-cell memory formation after mild COVID-19. TCRdb passed the 5' RACE reads through MiXCR, listing each CDR3 protein once. Found here are approximately 4,900 distinct CDR3 sequences, under 45% of them singletons; the top ten hold 2% to 3%. Material: PBMCs or a T cell subset sorted from them (not recorded which). Receptors were obtained from an adult who had mild COVID-19 (a few samples of this study predate the infection). Cell type and time point are not known.

This clonotype occurred many times. The CDR3 DNA sequence: TGTGCCAGCTCACCAGGGGGAGGGGGAAATCAGCCCCAGCATTTT. This sequence encodes CASSPGGGGNQPQHF. The V and J genes are TRBV18 and TRBJ1-5; a weak D match, TRBD1 (6 bases). With 2 bases removed from V and 4 bases from J, the gap between germline ends came to 12 bases. Germline CDR1 and CDR2: KGHSH and LQKENI. The CDR3 consists of 15 residues. Full variable domain (missing parts from reference TRBV18 and TRBJ1-5): NAGVMQNPRHLVRRRGQEARLRCSPMKGHSHVYWYRQLPEEGLKFMVYLQKENIIDESGMPKERFSAEFPKEGPSILRIQQVVRGDSAAYFCASSPGGGGNQPQHFGDGTRLSIL.

This chain links TRBV2 with TRBJ2-7, with TRBD2 as a possible D gene (6 bases). CDR1 is SNHLY, CDR2 FYNNEI, per germline. Deletions cut 6 bases from V and 4 bases from J, with 13 bases between. The CDR3 loop spans 13 amino acids. In DNA form, the CDR3 reads TGTGCCAGCAGCGGAGGGGTCTCTTACGAGCAGTACTTC. Amino acid sequence: CASSGGVSYEQYF.

This chain joins TRBV5-4 and TRBJ1-6; TRBD1 is a possible D gene (5 bases). The CDR3 consists of 15 residues. The ends were cut back, 2 bases at V and 6 bases at J, with 12 bases in the middle. Germline V lookup: CDR1 SGHNT, CDR2 YYREEE (reference sequence). Here the CDR3 DNA reads TGTGCCAGCAGCTTTGGGGGTACCCTTAATTCACCCCTCCACTTT. Translating gives CASSFGGTLNSPLHF.

V and J are TRBV2 and TRBJ1-5; a weak D match, TRBD1 (6 bases). Germline CDR1 is SNHLY and CDR2 is FYNNEI. This CDR3 is built from 15 residues. Trimming left V 7 bases short and J 0 bases short, with 13 bases between. The CDR3 loop is CASTRGQNSNQPQHF. The CDR3, as DNA: TGTGCCAGCACTAGAGGACAGAATAGCAATCAGCCCCAGCATTTT.

This clonotype showed up just a few times. The rearrangement joins TRBV6-5 to TRBJ1-2, with a weak D call TRBD1 (5 bases). Germline V gene data show CDR1 as MNHEY and CDR2 as SVGAGI. The CDR3 sequence is 15 residues long. V was pared by 6 bases and J by 6 bases, with 20 bases between. The CDR3, as DNA: TGTGCCAGCAGCCTATACACCGGGACCCCTAATGGCTACACCTTC. Its translation: CASSLYTGTPNGYTF.

The chain joins TRBV11-3 to TRBJ2-7, with 8 nucleotides matching TRBD2. With 5 bases clipped from V and 1 base from J, the junction kept 4 bases outside the gene matches. Germline V gene lookup returns CDR1 SGHNT and CDR2 YENEEA. This CDR3 region has 14 residues. The CDR3 DNA sequence: TGTGCCAGCAGCCTGAGCGGGAGTTCCTACGAGCAGTACTTC. It specifies CASSLSGSSYEQYF.

J is TRBJ1-1 and V is TRBV4-1, with TRBD1 matching over 8 bases. This CDR3 has 17 residues. V lost 1 base to trimming and J lost 1 base; unmatched junction nucleotides: 8. From germline, CDR1 is MGHRA and CDR2 YSYEKL. In DNA form, the CDR3 reads TGCGCCAGCAGCCAAGTCCCGGGACAGGTTCCGAACACTGAAGCTTTCTTT. The encoded protein is CASSQVPGQVPNTEAFF.

Relative to its sample, this clonotype is medium-sized. The chain carries TRBV4-3 and TRBJ1-4, with 7 bases that match TRBD1. The CDR3 spans 17 residues. The ends lost 0 bases at V and 11 bases at J; junction bases unmatched: 15. Germline CDR1 reads LGHNA; CDR2 reads YSLEER. The CDR3 protein is CASSQDSGGGLGNKLFF. The CDR3 DNA reads as TGCGCCAGCAGCCAAGATTCTGGAGGGGGCTTAGGAAACAAACTGTTTTTT.

In its sample, this clonotype ranks as medium-sized (0.01 to 0.1%). V gene TRBV12-3 or TRBV12-4 combines with J gene TRBJ1-5; 9 bases align to TRBD1. The CDR3 sequence is 17 residues long. V shed 5 bases and J 2 bases; nucleotides not matched to a gene: 10. The CDR3 is CASSAATWTGGNQPQHF. The CDR3 nucleotides are TGTGCCAGCAGTGCCGCGACCTGGACAGGGGGCAATCAGCCCCAGCATTTT.

This clonotype was recorded many times. The chain joins TRBV5-1 to TRBJ2-2, with D unresolved. The CDR3 extends over 17 amino acids. V lost 0 bases and J lost 0, with 12 bases in between. Germline V gene sequence: CDR1 SGHRS, CDR2 YFSETQ. CDR3 DNA sequence: TGCGCCAGCAGCTTGGGATCCTGGGGATCGAACACCGGGGAGCTGTTTTTT. This codes for CASSLGSWGSNTGELFF.

By proportion, this clonotype is medium-sized. The CDR3 spells CARKEMGWYGYTF. CDR3 sequence (DNA): TGTGCCAGGAAGGAGATGGGTTGGTATGGCTACACCTTC. This sequence joins TRBV2 and TRBJ1-2; D is ambiguous. This CDR3 is 13 amino acids long. The V gene's germline CDR1 is SNHLY and CDR2 FYNNEI. Trimming removed 9 bases from V and 5 bases from J, with 16 bases in between. Using reference TRBV2 and TRBJ1-2 for the parts outside the CDR3, the full variable domain is EPEVTQTPSHQVTQMGQEVILRCVPISNHLYFYWYRQILGQKVEFLVSFYNNEISEKSEIFDDQFSVERPDGSNFTLKIRSTKLEDSAMYFCARKEMGWYGYTFGSGTRLTVV.

Within the sample, this clonotype is medium-sized. The chain's CDR3 is CASRSSDRGHNEKLFF. The CDR3 region has the DNA TGTGCCAGCAGATCGAGCGACAGGGGGCATAATGAAAAACTGTTTTTT. The chain links TRBV6-6 to TRBJ1-4, with 10 bases fitting TRBD1. With V trimmed by 6 bases and J by 4 bases, 8 bases remained unmatched. Germline V gene data show CDR1 as MNHNY and CDR2 as SVGAGI (reference sequence). CDR3 length: 16 residues.

This clonotype is judged medium-sized. The rearrangement uses TRBV7-9 and TRBJ1-2; perhaps TRBD1 as D (5 bases). The V gene lost 5 bases and the J gene lost 8 bases, with 18 bases spanning the gap. Germline V CDR1 and CDR2: SEHNR, FQNEAQ (reference sequence). The CDR3 totals 14 residues. The CDR3 region has the DNA TGTGCCAGCAGCCGAGGGGCCCGGGCACGGGGCTACACCTTC. It codes for CASSRGARARGYTF.

This clonotype was picked up one time. V usage is TRBV7-9 and J usage is TRBJ2-7; 7 bases map to TRBD2. The CDR3 spans 15 residues. Germline values: CDR1 SEHNR, CDR2 FQNEAQ (reference sequence). J lost 2 bases, V lost 3 bases, and 7 bases had no gene match. In nucleotides, the CDR3 is TGTGCCAGCAGCTTTCCCGGGACTAAGACCTACGAGCAGTACTTC. Protein: CASSFPGTKTYEQYF.

Ten or more counts support this clonotype. A single base separates this from a much larger clone, so it may be a read error. The chain joins TRBV20-1 to TRBJ2-6, with a possible D match to TRBD2 (5 bases). This CDR3 comprises 16 residues. Germline loops: CDR1 DFQATT, CDR2 SNEGSKA (reference sequence). V lost 3 bases to trimming and J lost 0 bases, with 12 bases between them. The CDR3 sequence: CSASPEGASGANVLTF. DNA for the CDR3: TGCAGTGCTAGTCCTGAGGGCGCCTCTGGGGCCAACGTCCTGACTTTC.

The V call is TRBV24-1, the J call TRBJ2-1, with a tentative D call TRBD2 (6 bases). The CDR3 totals 15 residues. Looked up from germline, CDR1 is KGHDR and CDR2 is SFDVKD. Trimming left V 3 bases short and J 5 bases short, with 13 bases between. CDR3 sequence: CATSDGDSRHNEQFF. CDR3 DNA sequence: TGTGCCACCAGTGATGGGGACTCCCGGCACAATGAGCAGTTCTTC.

This clonotype ranks as medium-sized (0.01 to 0.1%). The chain couples TRBV7-9 to TRBJ2-3; 10 bases match TRBD2. CDR1 is SEHNR and CDR2 is FQNEAQ in the germline V gene (reference sequence). There are 15 residues in the CDR3. J gave up 5 bases and V 6 bases, and 8 bases lay outside the gene matches. The DNA for the CDR3 is TGTGCCAGCAGTCTAACTAGCGGGGTTGAAGATACGCAGTATTTT. It specifies CASSLTSGVEDTQYF.

This clonotype is large (0.1 to 1%) in the sample. The chain uses TRBV5-1 and TRBJ2-5; unclear D gene. Germline V gene sequence: CDR1 SGHRS, CDR2 YFSETQ. Trimming left V 1 base short and J 3 bases short, with 10 bases between. The CDR3 is 14 residues long. CDR3 region: CASSLLGRKETQYF. Here the CDR3 DNA reads TGCGCCAGCAGCTTGCTAGGACGGAAAGAGACCCAGTACTTC.

A note on this clonotype: Germline and junction disagree at one end, which may indicate a read error. The genes are TRBV5-1 and TRBJ2-3; either TRBD1 or TRBD2 may fit D (5 bases each). This CDR3 contains 18 residues. From germline, CDR1 is SGHRS and CDR2 YFSETQ. In DNA form, the CDR3 reads TGCGCCAGCAGCTTTCGGTTTCAAGGGACCCCCGTGGCAGATTCGCAGTATTTT. It is translated as CASSFRFQGTPVADSQYF.

The rearrangement uses TRBV9 and TRBJ2-7; 12 bases line up with TRBD1. This CDR3 is built from 14 residues. Germline CDR1 and CDR2: SGDLS and YYNGEE. V was clipped by 3 bases and J by 6 bases; unmatched bases: 4. CDR3 DNA sequence: TGTGCCAGCAGCGCCGGGACAGGGGGCATCGAGCAGTACTTC. The encoded protein is CASSAGTGGIEQYF.

This clonotype is labeled as medium-sized. This chain links TRBV9 with TRBJ2-4; the D gene is possibly TRBD1 (5 bases). The germline gives CDR1 SGDLS, CDR2 YYNGEE. V was cut by 2 bases and J by 8 bases, with 14 bases left in between. There are 14 residues in the CDR3. The CDR3 protein is CASSVTRASDIQYF. CDR3 sequence (DNA): TGTGCCAGCAGCGTCACCAGGGCTTCGGACATTCAGTACTTC.

This clonotype is medium-sized. The CDR3: CASSPQEASGTYEQYF. CDR3 bases: TGTGCCAGCTCACCACAGGAAGCTAGCGGCACCTACGAGCAGTACTTC. The chain combines TRBV18 with TRBJ2-7; 7 bases align to TRBD2. The V segment lost 1 base and the J segment 2 bases; nucleotides outside the gene matches: 8. The germline gives CDR1 KGHSH, CDR2 LQKENI. The CDR3 has 16 residues.

The chain couples TRBV12-3 or TRBV12-4 to TRBJ1-5; D remains ambiguous. The CDR3 length is 15 residues. With 3 bases removed from V and 3 bases from J, the gap between germline ends came to 12 bases. The CDR3 nucleotides are TGTGCCAGCAGTTTGGGTGCCGCTATCAATCAGCCCCAGCATTTT. Translation gives CASSLGAAINQPQHF.